What follows describes a single T cell receptor beta chain. The antigen remains unidentified. This sample is part of a study of regulatory T cells in long-lasting Graves disease. Arm-PCR of CDR3 regions with iRepertoire HTBI primers generated TCR beta libraries. TCRdb passed the multiplex PCR reads through MiXCR, listing each CDR3 protein once. This sample has around 330,000 distinct CDR3 sequences, with 18% found just once. Whole-study results and caveats: TCR diversity was lower in persistent Graves' patients than in newly diagnosed ones.

Time point here: newly diagnosed GD, antithyroid drugs for less than 3 months. There was RNA extracted from PBMCs, and the TCR library was made from it. This CDR3 has 14 residues. CDR1 and CDR2 (germline): SGDLS, YYNGEE. J lost 6 bases, V lost 6 bases, and 9 bases had no gene match. This sequence originates from a female donor with Graves disease. The chain uses TRBV9 and TRBJ2-1; 7 positions agree with TRBD2. This material consisted of peripheral blood mononuclear cells (PBMCs), taken at new diagnosis, from a patient treated with antithyroid drugs. DNA of the CDR3: TGTGCCAGCACCTGGGACTACCGGGCCAATGAGCAGTTCTTC. Its translation is CASTWDYRANEQFF.